This TCR beta chain emerged from a study of cytomegalovirus exposure and HLA in healthy donors. It was the approximately 120-subject validation cohort, separate from the roughly 700-subject first cohort, to which the donors belonged. J gave up 2 bases and V 2 bases, and 7 bases lay outside the gene matches. Per the germline V gene, CDR1 is ENHRY and CDR2 is SYGVKD. The CDR3 is made up of 16 amino acids. Assay: immunoSEQ multiplex PCR; the TCRdb copy retains only in-frame clones and omits some. Among more than 85,000 clones, roughly 92% were seen once, and the ten largest hold around 1.1%. This sequence originates from a woman aged 30 to 39 in good health and CMV-seropositive. Sample: PBMCs. This chain links TRBV10-3 with TRBJ2-5; 8 bases map to TRBD1. The CDR3 DNA is TGTGCCATCAGTGAGACGTGGACAGGGCCTCAAGAGACCCAGTACTTC. Translated: CAISETWTGPQETQYF.